Listed below are T cell receptor beta chains from one sample, sequenced in a study of OX40 agonist ivuxolimab in advanced cancers. Here immunoSEQ multiplex PCR was the method, and the copy in TCRdb shows in-frame clones only, minus some. The sample carries fewer than 8,000 clones, roughly nine tenths recorded once. The material sequenced was CD4+ or CD8+ T cells sorted from blood, taken in a trial of the OX40 agonist ivuxolimab. All receptors come from an adult with an advanced solid tumor such as melanoma, head and neck, liver or kidney cancer. CDR3s include the opening cysteine and the closing phenylalanine or tryptophan. Fields, in order: D gene, clone size, J gene, V gene, CDR3 protein, CDR3 DNA. A D gene is named only where the DNA matches it firmly. Size values are once, few and many counts, or a class for expanded clones, and some rows have none.

D gene: TRBD1; clone size: once; J gene: TRBJ2-7; V gene: TRBV7-9; CDR3 protein: CASSYPGQGVYEQYF; CDR3 DNA: TGTGCCAGCAGCTACCCGGGACAGGGGGTCTACGAGCAGTACTTC
D gene: -; clone size: hyperexpanded; J gene: TRBJ2-1; V gene: TRBV28; CDR3 protein: CAAELGGSYNEQFF; CDR3 DNA: TGTGCAGCGGAACTGGGTGGCTCCTACAATGAGCAGTTCTTC
D gene: -; clone size: once; J gene: TRBJ1-1; V gene: TRBV7-9; CDR3 protein: CASSSDRYTEAFF; CDR3 DNA: TGTGCCAGCAGCTCGGACAGATACACTGAAGCTTTCTTT
D gene: TRBD2; clone size: once; J gene: TRBJ2-1; V gene: TRBV25-1; CDR3 protein: CASRSGSAYNEQFF; CDR3 DNA: TGTGCCAGCCGGAGCGGGAGCGCCTACAATGAGCAGTTCTTC
D gene: -; clone size: -; J gene: TRBJ2-7; V gene: TRBV28; CDR3 protein: CASSTYEQYF; CDR3 DNA: TGTGCCAGCAGCACATACGAGCAGTACTTC
D gene: -; clone size: -; J gene: TRBJ2-3; V gene: TRBV28; CDR3 protein: CASSIGGTVATDTQYF; CDR3 DNA: TGTGCCAGCAGCATTGGAGGGACCGTGGCGACAGATACGCAGTATTTT
D gene: TRBD1; clone size: -; J gene: TRBJ2-3; V gene: TRBV19; CDR3 protein: CASSVPGTGPRSSFTDTQYF; CDR3 DNA: TGTGCCAGTAGTGTGCCCGGGACAGGCCCCCGGAGTAGCTTTACAGATACGCAGTATTTT
D gene: -; clone size: -; J gene: TRBJ2-2; V gene: TRBV5-4; CDR3 protein: CASSSRGSTGELFF; CDR3 DNA: TGTGCCAGCAGCTCTCGTGGGTCCACCGGGGAGCTGTTTTTT
D gene: -; clone size: hyperexpanded; J gene: TRBJ1-1; V gene: TRBV6-5; CDR3 protein: CASSYGGQAEAFF; CDR3 DNA: TGTGCCAGCAGTTACGGGGGTCAGGCGGAAGCTTTCTTT
D gene: -; clone size: once; J gene: TRBJ1-2; V gene: TRBV6-4; CDR3 protein: CASSLSGHTF; CDR3 DNA: TGTGCCAGCAGTCTATCCGGGCACACCTTC
D gene: TRBD2; clone size: -; J gene: TRBJ2-7; V gene: TRBV28; CDR3 protein: CASSPLSGNYEQYF; CDR3 DNA: TGTGCCAGCAGTCCCCTTAGCGGGAACTACGAGCAGTACTTC
D gene: TRBD2; clone size: -; J gene: TRBJ2-3; V gene: TRBV10-2; CDR3 protein: CASTLGTSGSFTQYF; CDR3 DNA: TGCGCCAGCACCCTGGGGACTAGCGGGAGTTTCACGCAGTATTTT
D gene: TRBD2; clone size: -; J gene: TRBJ2-1; V gene: TRBV5-3; CDR3 protein: CARSLGLAFFLQGNEQFF; CDR3 DNA: TGTGCCAGAAGCTTGGGACTAGCGTTCTTCCTACAAGGCAATGAGCAGTTCTTC
D gene: TRBD2; clone size: -; J gene: TRBJ2-1; V gene: TRBV2; CDR3 protein: CAILPGLAVYNEQFF; CDR3 DNA: TGTGCCATTTTACCGGGACTAGCGGTTTACAATGAGCAGTTCTTC
D gene: TRBD1; clone size: -; J gene: TRBJ1-5; V gene: TRBV28; CDR3 protein: CASSWGTGWPHQPQHF; CDR3 DNA: TGTGCCAGCAGCTGGGGGACAGGGTGGCCCCATCAGCCCCAGCATTTT
D gene: -; clone size: -; J gene: TRBJ1-2; V gene: TRBV29-1; CDR3 protein: CSVEGGAF; CDR3 DNA: TGCAGCGTTGAAGGGGGGGCCTTC